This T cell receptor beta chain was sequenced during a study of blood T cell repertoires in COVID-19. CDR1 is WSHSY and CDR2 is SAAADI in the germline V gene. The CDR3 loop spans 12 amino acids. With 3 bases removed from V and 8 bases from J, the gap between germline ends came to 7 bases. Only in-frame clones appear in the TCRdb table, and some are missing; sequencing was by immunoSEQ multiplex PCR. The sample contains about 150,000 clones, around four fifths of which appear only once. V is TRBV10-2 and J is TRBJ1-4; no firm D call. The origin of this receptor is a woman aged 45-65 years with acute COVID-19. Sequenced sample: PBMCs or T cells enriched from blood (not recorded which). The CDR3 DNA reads TGCGCCAGCAGTGATCCGGGGGAAAAACTGTTTTTT. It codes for CASSDPGEKLFF.